This is a list of T cell receptor beta chains from one sample in a study of cytomegalovirus exposure and HLA in healthy donors. Here immunoSEQ multiplex PCR was the method, and the copy in TCRdb shows in-frame clones only, minus some. This sample carries approximately 190,000 clones, about 86% of them seen once, and the ten largest clones take over 1.5%. The sample taken for sequencing was PBMCs. These TCRs come from a man aged 40-50 years in good health and CMV-seropositive. The conserved cysteine and the conserved F or W are not part of the CDR3 here. A D gene is named only where the DNA matches it firmly. Part of the rows lack a size; the others show once, few, many or a class for expanded clones.

v_call: TRBV6-4
clone_size: .
d_call: TRBD2
cdr3_aa: ASSAREGLNEQF

v_call: TRBV12-5
clone_size: .
d_call: TRBD1
cdr3_aa: ASGLAGQGGYEQY

v_call: TRBV7-2
clone_size: few
d_call: .
cdr3_aa: ASSRRVSNTGELF

v_call: TRBV7-9
clone_size: .
d_call: .
cdr3_aa: ASSLGEASSGELF

v_call: TRBV30
clone_size: .
d_call: .
cdr3_aa: AWSPPGGMGNQPQH

v_call: TRBV5-4
clone_size: .
d_call: .
cdr3_aa: ASSSRDWYNEQF

v_call: TRBV10-1
clone_size: .
d_call: TRBD1
cdr3_aa: ASGTGMNTEAF

v_call: TRBV18
clone_size: .
d_call: .
cdr3_aa: ASSRRSDRLDTEAF

v_call: TRBV9
clone_size: .
d_call: .
cdr3_aa: ASSVLTDLYNEQF

v_call: TRBV7-9
clone_size: few
d_call: TRBD2
cdr3_aa: ASSYGTSGYNEQF

v_call: TRBV10-3
clone_size: .
d_call: TRBD1
cdr3_aa: AIGGQANQPQH

v_call: TRBV6-1
clone_size: .
d_call: .
cdr3_aa: ASTGDTGELF

v_call: TRBV7-3
clone_size: .
d_call: .
cdr3_aa: ASSIDQRHNNEQF

v_call: TRBV11-3
clone_size: .
d_call: .
cdr3_aa: ASSRGHGRADTQY

v_call: TRBV10-3
clone_size: .
d_call: TRBD1
cdr3_aa: AISAGTGEYEQY

v_call: TRBV6-1
clone_size: .
d_call: .
cdr3_aa: ASSEAFGQGRETQY

v_call: TRBV7-3
clone_size: .
d_call: TRBD1
cdr3_aa: ASSLQGAGANGLT

v_call: TRBV28
clone_size: .
d_call: .
cdr3_aa: ASSFSGRAGYT

v_call: TRBV5-6
clone_size: .
d_call: .
cdr3_aa: ASSYRDSKGIYEQY

v_call: TRBV6-5
clone_size: .
d_call: TRBD2
cdr3_aa: ASSYSLAGWRYEQY

v_call: TRBV28
clone_size: .
d_call: TRBD1
cdr3_aa: ASSTGGSETQY

v_call: TRBV6-6
clone_size: .
d_call: .
cdr3_aa: ASSQGRETQY

v_call: TRBV7-2
clone_size: .
d_call: TRBD2
cdr3_aa: ASSITSGSYNEQF

v_call: TRBV6-4
clone_size: .
d_call: TRBD1
cdr3_aa: ASSEVLCQGVLKLF

v_call: TRBV5-1
clone_size: once
d_call: TRBD1
cdr3_aa: ASMGQGLDEQY

v_call: TRBV5-1
clone_size: .
d_call: .
cdr3_aa: ASSMGQNTGELF

v_call: TRBV4-3
clone_size: .
d_call: TRBD1
cdr3_aa: ASSRDRGYGYT

v_call: TRBV10-3
clone_size: .
d_call: .
cdr3_aa: AITPGEGETQY

v_call: TRBV19
clone_size: .
d_call: .
cdr3_aa: ASTPGGTNYGYT

v_call: TRBV6-5
clone_size: .
d_call: .
cdr3_aa: ASSYYEGAYEQY

v_call: TRBV6-5
clone_size: .
d_call: .
cdr3_aa: ASSYSGPYEQY

v_call: TRBV7-3
clone_size: few
d_call: TRBD1
cdr3_aa: ASSLLGQGSNEQF

v_call: TRBV19
clone_size: .
d_call: TRBD1
cdr3_aa: ASSLRRQGAPLGNTEAF

v_call: TRBV9
clone_size: .
d_call: TRBD2
cdr3_aa: ASSVASALASTYEQY

v_call: TRBV9
clone_size: .
d_call: .
cdr3_aa: ASSVSPGYTNEKLF

v_call: TRBV28
clone_size: .
d_call: TRBD1
cdr3_aa: ASSPFDRGRNEQY

v_call: TRBV5-6
clone_size: many
d_call: TRBD1
cdr3_aa: ASSLVDRHHGNTIY

v_call: TRBV5-6
clone_size: .
d_call: TRBD1
cdr3_aa: ASSLGTGARFTL

v_call: TRBV6-5
clone_size: .
d_call: .
cdr3_aa: ASSNAGGPEAF

v_call: TRBV6-4
clone_size: .
d_call: .
cdr3_aa: ASRDPKKGRGELGSNQPQH

v_call: TRBV5-1
clone_size: .
d_call: TRBD1
cdr3_aa: ASSLDHRGETEAF

v_call: TRBV9
clone_size: once
d_call: .
cdr3_aa: ASKGGGNTEAF

v_call: TRBV7-3
clone_size: .
d_call: TRBD1
cdr3_aa: ASSSTGTGEGSYEQY